The T cell receptor (beta chain) under discussion was sequenced for a study of T cell responses to AZD1222 COVID-19 vaccine. Trimming left V 2 bases short and J 7 bases short, with 9 bases between. CDR3 size: 13 residues. Overall study results and limits: Reports say nearly half of spike-specific TCRs go after unmutated variant regions. Regions 160-218 and 743-854 held dominance among vaccine-associated CD4 TCRs, which spanned spike.

The assay was immunoSEQ multiplex PCR, and TCRdb's table has in-frame clones only and misses some. This sample has roughly 100,000 clones; 70% to 90% occur once, and the top ten carry about 3%. As for this clone: Its cognate antigen is unknown.

The origin of this receptor is an adult in good health. This specimen was peripheral blood, taken on day 0 of AZD1222 vaccination. The V and J genes are TRBV12-3 or TRBV12-4 and TRBJ2-1; no clear D gene. The CDR3 DNA is TGTGCCAGCAGTTTAAAGTCTGGGAATGAGCAGTTCTTC. Translated: CASSLKSGNEQFF.